This T cell receptor beta chain was obtained from a study of radiotherapy plus CTLA-4 blockade in lung cancer. As for the study in general: Roughly a sixth of enrolled patients responded objectively, and around 30% had disease control. Study-level points and caveats: Reported findings show early blood T cell clone dynamics, with interferon-beta, best predicted response.

In the case of this clone: Antigen specificity is unknown.

Clones were sequenced by immunoSEQ multiplex PCR, and TCRdb holds only the in-frame ones, with some missing. The repertoire consists of 40,000 to 45,000 clones, with about 70% occurring once and the leading ten covering roughly 10%. This CDR3 has 16 residues. V lost 1 base and J 4 bases, leaving 18 bases between the germline ends. Germline loops: CDR1 SQVTM, CDR2 ANQGSEA. The receptor was isolated from a human donor with non-small cell lung cancer who had stable disease on radiotherapy plus ipilimumab. This chain links TRBV29-1 with TRBJ2-3; D is possibly TRBD2 (7 bases). The source material was peripheral blood, sampled from a patient treated with radiotherapy plus ipilimumab. The CDR3 bases are TGCAGCGTTGAAGGTGACCCCACAGGGAGGGCAGATACGCAGTATTTT. Translating it yields CSVEGDPTGRADTQYF.